Presented here are 23 T cell receptor beta chains from one specimen sequenced in a study of tumor-infiltrating lymphocytes in primary liver carcinoma. TCR beta cDNA was made from 400 to 600 ng total RNA with a constant-region primer. Employing slightly modified ARM-PCR, three nested multiplex PCR rounds were run, and these gave rise to the TCR beta libraries. The first two PCR rounds used TRBV1-TRBV30 primers with a Cbeta primer, nine to eleven cycles each. One entry per CDR3 protein, called by TCRdb with MiXCR from the multiplex PCR reads. The sample holds about 78,000 distinct CDR3 sequences; over 55% are singletons and the top ten take roughly an eighth. Both RNA and DNA were isolated together from about 20-30 mg of bulk tissue that had not been sorted. Sequencing was performed on liver tumor tissue from sampling region 4. The subset: tumor region T4, right-lateral pole. The receptors originated from a woman aged 55-69 years with primary liver carcinoma and hepatitis B virus infection.

With regard to this clonotype: Since a much larger clone is just one base distant, this may be a read error. J is TRBJ2-3 and V is TRBV7-9; D perhaps matches TRBD1 (5 bases). This CDR3 is 15 amino acids long. Trimming stripped 0 bases from V and 4 bases from J, with 11 bases between. CDR1 is SEHNR, CDR2 FQNEAQ, per germline (reference sequence). DNA of the CDR3: TGTGCCAGCAGCTTAGCGGGGCTTAGCTCAGATACGCAGTATTTT. Translation: CASSLAGLSSDTQYF.

To note about this clonotype: No conserved phenylalanine or tryptophan is present at the end of the CDR3, so a read error is the likely explanation. This chain uses TRBV14 with TRBJ2-3; D uncertain. Germline V gives CDR1 SGHDN, CDR2 FVKESK. The CDR3 runs to 13 residues. For the CDR3, the DNA is TGTGCCAGCAACCAAGTCGAAGGCCTTACGCAGTATTAT. Its translation is CASNQVEGLTQYY.

For this clonotype: This is likely a read error, given that the CDR3 carries no conserved phenylalanine or tryptophan at its end. This chain uses TRBV12-3 or TRBV12-4 with TRBJ2-5; D is possibly TRBD1 or TRBD2 (5 bases each). Trimming left V 8 bases short and J 1 base short, with 11 bases between. The CDR3 consists of 13 residues. The CDR3, as DNA: TGTGCCAGCGGTCAGGGAGCCCAAGAGACCCAGTACTGC. This sequence encodes CASGQGAQETQYC.

This clonotype was seen at least ten times. The rearrangement links TRBV30 to TRBJ1-1; 10 bases are shared with TRBD1. J lost 6 bases, V lost 3 bases, and 10 bases had no gene match. Germline V lookup: CDR1 GTSNPN, CDR2 SVGIG (reference sequence). The CDR3 has 15 amino acids. The chain's CDR3 is CAWRDRGRDSSEAFF. In DNA, the CDR3 is TGTGCCTGGAGAGACAGGGGGCGCGACAGCTCTGAAGCTTTCTTT.

By sample fraction, this clonotype is medium-sized. The V gene is TRBV29-1, the J gene TRBJ2-3; 12 nucleotides match TRBD2. Germline V gene sequence: CDR1 SQVTM, CDR2 ANQGSEA. Germline trimming cut 3 bases from V and 1 base from J; bases unmatched to any gene: 2. The CDR3 is 15 residues long. Here the CDR3 reads CSVDRLAGGTDTQYF. DNA for the CDR3: TGCAGCGTTGATCGACTAGCGGGGGGCACAGATACGCAGTATTTT.

As regards this clonotype: At one of its ends the junction is not consistent with the germline gene, which may arise from a read error. The rearrangement links TRBV6-2 or TRBV6-3 to TRBJ1-1; no clear D. Germline V lookup: CDR1 MNHEY, CDR2 SVGEGT. The CDR3 is made up of 15 amino acids. The DNA for the CDR3 is TGTACCAGCAGATACGTCCCGGACGGACGGTCTGAAGCTTTCTTT. It translates to CTSRYVPDGRSEAFF.

CDR3 loop: CSARSRVGTEAFF. The DNA for the CDR3 is TGCAGTGCTCGATCCAGGGTAGGAACTGAAGCTTTCTTT. V is TRBV20-1 and J is TRBJ1-1; TRBD1 is a possible D gene (5 bases). The CDR3 length is 13 residues. Germline assignment: CDR1 DFQATT and CDR2 SNEGSKA (reference sequence). With 5 bases removed from V and 5 bases from J, the gap between germline ends came to 15 bases.

This chain connects TRBV7-2 to TRBJ2-2, with TRBD2 matching over 16 bases. The CDR3 is made up of 18 amino acids. V trimming: 6 bases; J trimming: 2 bases; junction bases outside the gene matches: 6. Germline CDR1 is SGHTA and CDR2 is FQGNSA. In DNA form, the CDR3 reads TGTGCCAGCAGAAAGGGACTAGCGGGAGGGATTAACACCGGGGAGCTGTTTTTT. Amino acids: CASRKGLAGGINTGELFF.

Comments on this clonotype: One end of the junction does not line up with germline, which may come from a read error. The chain employs TRBV29-1 and TRBJ2-1; 7 positions agree with TRBD1. The CDR3 totals 13 residues. The germline V gene has CDR1 SQVTM and CDR2 ANQGSEA. CDR3 loop: CSVEGQSSDEEYF. DNA for the CDR3: TGCAGCGTTGAGGGACAGTCCTCGGATGAGGAGTACTTC.

A word on this clonotype: A read error is likely, as this CDR3 ends without the conserved phenylalanine or tryptophan. The chain links TRBV11-3 to TRBJ2-1; 8 positions match TRBD2. The V gene's germline CDR1 is SGHNT and CDR2 YENEEA. The CDR3 has 16 amino acids. After removal of 1 base from V and 7 bases from J, the junction contained 9 bases not matched to a gene. CDR3 DNA: TGTGCCAGCAGCTTAGGCGGCGGGGGGAGGGGAAATGAGCAGTTCTAC. Encoded protein: CASSLGGGGRGNEQFY.

This clonotype was seen more than once but under ten times. Since the CDR3 does not end with the conserved phenylalanine or tryptophan, this likely comes from a read error. This chain uses TRBV29-1 with TRBJ2-1; D not resolved. CDR1 and CDR2 from the germline V gene are SQVTM and ANQGSEA. Trimming removed 5 bases at V and 3 bases at J, with 8 bases between. The CDR3 is made up of 12 amino acids. The CDR3 sequence is CSVQDSYNEQFS. DNA of the CDR3: TGCAGCGTTCAGGATAGCTACAATGAGCAGTTCTCC.

J is TRBJ1-2 and V is TRBV4-1; D unclear. Germline-derived CDR1 and CDR2 are MGHRA and YSYEKL. V lost 0 bases and J 7 bases, leaving 18 bases between the germline ends. The CDR3 runs to 16 residues. CDR3 amino acids: CASSQDTRSPGGGYTF. CDR3 nucleotide sequence: TGCGCCAGCAGCCAAGATACCAGAAGCCCAGGTGGTGGCTACACCTTC.

Regarding this clonotype: This may be a read error: a much more frequent sequence differs by one nucleotide. The chain combines TRBV14 with TRBJ2-1, with 7 bases lining up with TRBD2. The CDR3 consists of 13 residues. Germline CDR1 is SGHDN and CDR2 is FVKESK. The CDR3 DNA follows: TGTGCCGGCAGCCAGGCCGGGACGTTGTTCGGGGGGTTC. Translating it yields CAGSQAGTLFGGF.

Points on this clonotype: One base away lies a much larger clone, so this may be a sequencing read error. The J gene is TRBJ2-1, the V gene TRBV10-3; D is perhaps TRBD2 (5 bases). Germline CDR1 ENHRY, CDR2 SYGVKD. Between the trimmed V and J ends, which lost 2 bases and 4 bases, there was a span of 9 bases. The CDR3 contains 14 residues. The CDR3 reads CAISEPGDYNEQFF. CDR3 DNA: TGTGCCATCAGTGAGCCCGGGGATTACAATGAGCAGTTCTTC.

This clonotype was observed many times. The gene calls are TRBV5-1 and TRBJ1-2, with 9 positions matching TRBD1. Germline CDR1 and CDR2: SGHRS and YFSETQ. CDR3 length: 14 amino acids. V trimming: 4 bases; J trimming: 8 bases; junction bases outside the gene matches: 9. CDR3 nucleotide sequence: TGCGCCAGCAGCCAAGCCGGGACAGGGCGCGGCTACACCTTC. It specifies CASSQAGTGRGYTF.

A word on this clonotype: A read error may account for a junction end that differs from germline. This chain links TRBV29-1 with TRBJ2-2; 10 bases map to TRBD2. The germline CDR1 and CDR2 sequences are SQVTM and ANQGSEA. The CDR3 consists of 15 residues. CDR3 bases: TGCAACGTAAAGGGACTAGCGATGAACACCGGAGAGCTGTTTTTT. Protein sequence: CNVKGLAMNTGELFF.

This clonotype has just a few counts. Since a much larger clone is just one base distant, this may be a read error. This chain connects TRBV12-3 or TRBV12-4 to TRBJ1-1; D might be TRBD1 (6 bases). CDR3 length equals 13 residues. CDR3 residues: CASSSRGDTEASF. The CDR3 nucleotides are TGTGCCAGCAGTTCTCGAGGGGACACTGAAGCTTCCTTT.

With regard to this clonotype: No conserved phenylalanine or tryptophan is present at the end of the CDR3, so a read error is the likely explanation. The V call is TRBV18, the J call TRBJ2-3; unclear D gene. Trimming cost V 5 bases and J 3 bases, with 9 bases left between them. The CDR3 is 13 amino acids. Germline V gene data show CDR1 as KGHSH and CDR2 as LQKENI. In nucleotides, the CDR3 is TGTGCCAGCTCAGGTCATGGGACAGATACGCAGTATTAT. Protein product: CASSGHGTDTQYY.

In the case of this clonotype: At one end the junction does not follow the germline gene, possibly because of a read error. J is TRBJ1-4 and V is TRBV4-2; no firm D call. Germline V gene data show CDR1 as LGHNA and CDR2 as YNFKEQ. CDR3 size: 18 residues. The DNA of the CDR3 is TGTGGCAGCAGCCAAGATATTGTATTCGACAAAGGGAGTGAAAAACTGTTTTTT. Translated: CGSSQDIVFDKGSEKLFF.

CDR3: CASNIGAQGRKEQFF. The CDR3 DNA sequence: TGTGCCAGTAACATAGGGGCCCAGGGTCGCAAGGAGCAGTTCTTC. The V gene is TRBV11-3, the J gene TRBJ2-1; D possibly corresponds to TRBD1 (5 bases). CDR3 size: 15 residues. Per the germline V gene, CDR1 is SGHNT and CDR2 is YENEEA. V lost 9 bases and J lost 10, with 25 bases in between.

As for this clonotype: At one end, the junction sequence differs from germline, possibly due to a read error. The gene calls are TRBV29-1 and TRBJ2-2; TRBD2 agrees at 9 bases. The germline CDR1 and CDR2 sequences are SQVTM and ANQGSEA. The CDR3 totals 14 residues. Here the CDR3 DNA reads TGCAGTGCTGAAGGGACTAGCCGGACCGGGGGGCTGTTTTTT. Protein sequence: CSAEGTSRTGGLFF.

The rearrangement joins TRBV7-8 to TRBJ2-1; no clear D gene. Looked up from germline, CDR1 is SGHVS and CDR2 is FQNEAQ. The CDR3 length is 15 residues. CDR3 sequence reads: CFSSPQPGSYNEQFF. For the CDR3, the DNA is TGTTTCAGCAGCCCCCAGCCGGGCTCCTACAATGAGCAGTTCTTC.

A note on this clonotype: A junction boundary mismatches the germline segment, possibly from a read error. The V gene is TRBV12-5, the J gene TRBJ1-2; unclear D gene. This CDR3 comprises 14 residues. In germline, CDR1 is LGHNT, CDR2 FRNRAP. The CDR3 loop reads CASDPQGSRYGHSF. The CDR3, as DNA: TGTGCTAGTGATCCCCAAGGGTCTCGCTATGGCCACAGTTTC.